The present entry profiles one T cell receptor beta chain with its context. This specimen comes from a study of blood T cell repertoires in COVID-19. Looking at the study overall: The origin of the acute and convalescent COVID-19 samples was the United States, Italy and Spain.

Here immunoSEQ multiplex PCR was the method, and the copy in TCRdb shows in-frame clones only, minus some. The repertoire holds roughly 150,000 clones, with 80% to 90% as singletons. The CDR3 runs to 14 residues. Trimming stripped 2 bases from V and 4 bases from J, with 9 bases between. Germline loops: CDR1 SGHNT, CDR2 YYREEE (reference sequence). The sequenced sample consisted of peripheral blood. This TCR was sampled from a woman aged 55-75 years with active COVID-19. The chain uses TRBV5-4 and TRBJ2-2; D perhaps matches TRBD2 (5 bases). The DNA of the CDR3 is TGTGCCAGCAGCTTTAGAGGGATCACCGGGGAGCTGTTTTTT. As protein: CASSFRGITGELFF.